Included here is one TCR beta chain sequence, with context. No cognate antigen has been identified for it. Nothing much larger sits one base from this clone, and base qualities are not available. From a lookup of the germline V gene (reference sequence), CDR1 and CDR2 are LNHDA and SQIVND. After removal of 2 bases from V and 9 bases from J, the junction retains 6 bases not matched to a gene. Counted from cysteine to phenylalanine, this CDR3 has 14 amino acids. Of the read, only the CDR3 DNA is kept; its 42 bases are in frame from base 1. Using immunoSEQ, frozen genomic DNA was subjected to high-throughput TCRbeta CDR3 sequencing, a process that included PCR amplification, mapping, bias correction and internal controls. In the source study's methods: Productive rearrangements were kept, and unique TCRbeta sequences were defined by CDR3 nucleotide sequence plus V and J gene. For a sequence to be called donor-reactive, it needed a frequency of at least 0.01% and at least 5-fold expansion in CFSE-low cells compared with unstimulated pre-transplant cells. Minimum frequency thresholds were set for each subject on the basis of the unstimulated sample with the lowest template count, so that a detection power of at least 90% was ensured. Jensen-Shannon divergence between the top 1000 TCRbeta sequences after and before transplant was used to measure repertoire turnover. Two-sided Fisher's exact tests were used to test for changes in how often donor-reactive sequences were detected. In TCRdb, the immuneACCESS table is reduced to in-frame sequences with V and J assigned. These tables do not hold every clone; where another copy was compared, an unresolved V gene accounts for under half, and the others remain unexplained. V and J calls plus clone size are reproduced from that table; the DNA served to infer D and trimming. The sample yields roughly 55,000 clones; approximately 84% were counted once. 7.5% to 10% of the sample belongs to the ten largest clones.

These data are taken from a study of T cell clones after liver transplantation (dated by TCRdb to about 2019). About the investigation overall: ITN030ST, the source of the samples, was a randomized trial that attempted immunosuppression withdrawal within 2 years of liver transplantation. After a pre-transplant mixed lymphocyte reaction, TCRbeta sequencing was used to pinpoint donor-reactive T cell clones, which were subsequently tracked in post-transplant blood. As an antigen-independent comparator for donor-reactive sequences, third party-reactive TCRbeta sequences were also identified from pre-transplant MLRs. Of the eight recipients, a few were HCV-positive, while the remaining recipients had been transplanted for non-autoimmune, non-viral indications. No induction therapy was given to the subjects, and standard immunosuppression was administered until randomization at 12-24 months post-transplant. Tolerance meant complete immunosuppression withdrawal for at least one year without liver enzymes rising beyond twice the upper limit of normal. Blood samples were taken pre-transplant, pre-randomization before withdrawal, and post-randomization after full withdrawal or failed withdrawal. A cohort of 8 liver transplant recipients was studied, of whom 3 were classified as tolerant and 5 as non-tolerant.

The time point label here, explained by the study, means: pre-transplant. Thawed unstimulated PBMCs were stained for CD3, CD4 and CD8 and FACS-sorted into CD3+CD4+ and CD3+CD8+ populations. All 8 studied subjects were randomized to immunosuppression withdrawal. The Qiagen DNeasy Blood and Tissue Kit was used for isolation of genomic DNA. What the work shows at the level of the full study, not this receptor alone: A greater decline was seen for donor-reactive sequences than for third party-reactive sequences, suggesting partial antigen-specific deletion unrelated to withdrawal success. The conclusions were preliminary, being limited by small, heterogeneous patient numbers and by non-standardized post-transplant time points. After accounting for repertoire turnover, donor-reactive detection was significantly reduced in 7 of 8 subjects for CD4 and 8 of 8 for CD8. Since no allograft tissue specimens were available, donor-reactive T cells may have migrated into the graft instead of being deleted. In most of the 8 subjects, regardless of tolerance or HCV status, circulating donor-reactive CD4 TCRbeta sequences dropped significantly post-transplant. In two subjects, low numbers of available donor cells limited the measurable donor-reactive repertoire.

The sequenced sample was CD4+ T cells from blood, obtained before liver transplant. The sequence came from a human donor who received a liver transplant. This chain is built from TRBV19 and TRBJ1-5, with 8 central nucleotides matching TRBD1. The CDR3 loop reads CASSIPTGVGPQHF. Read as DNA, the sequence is TGTGCCAGTAGTATACCGACAGGGGTTGGGCCCCAGCATTTT.